This T cell receptor (beta chain) was retrieved from a study of blood T cell repertoires in COVID-19. Study information: The recovered donors of Cohort 3 showed two negative PCRs, clearance, or symptom resolution. The United States, Italy and Spain were the sources of the acute and convalescent COVID-19 samples.

Original analysis: The assay estimated nucleated cells by amplifying reference gene primers. The protocol was immunoSEQ multiplex PCR, while the TCRdb copy is restricted to in-frame clones and leaves out a portion. The D gene and trimming were derived from the DNA, and the V and J assignments and clone size from that table. The table shows a few hundred thousand clones, with more than 75% occurring only once. Germline V gene data show CDR1 as SGHAT and CDR2 as FQNNGV. The CDR3 has 16 amino acids. V was cut by 5 bases and J by 7 bases, with 20 bases left in between. Cohorts were based on clinical histories the participants reported.

The clonotype comes from a man between 35 and 55 years old in a cohort exposed to, infected with or recovered from COVID-19 (not recorded which). Sequences were obtained from PBMCs or T cells enriched from blood (not recorded which). The V call is TRBV11-2, the J call TRBJ2-2, with D maybe TRBD2 (5 bases). The CDR3, as DNA: TGTGCCAGCAGCCCCCGGTCGGGTAGCGCAAACGGGGAGCTGTTTTTT. This gives the protein CASSPRSGSANGELFF.